Sample share makes the clone carrying this T cell receptor (beta chain) medium-sized (0.01 to 0.1%). The antigen is not known. This entry comes from a study of liver allograft versus peripheral blood T cells. Study at large: Graft-liver T cell receptor repertoires were compared against recipient peripheral blood repertoires.

MiXCR, run by TCRdb on the reads, gives a single entry per CDR3 protein. The sample gives around 12,000 distinct CDR3 sequences, less than 20% of which show up once; 1.5% to 2% is in the top ten. Regarding the study as a whole: Liver allograft and peripheral blood T cell receptor repertoires reportedly differed.

CDR1 and CDR2 (germline): MDHEN, SYDVKM. V lost 3 bases, J lost 5 bases, and 16 bases lay in between. The CDR3 has 15 residues. This chain joins TRBV28 and TRBJ1-2; possible D gene TRBD1, 5 bases. This receptor was obtained from a human patient who had a liver transplant. Some T cells may possibly be graft donor cells. CDR3 in DNA: TGTGCCAGCAGTTTGGGTGGGGGTAAGGCTTATGGCTACACCTTC. This codes for CASSLGGGKAYGYTF.